This T cell receptor beta chain was profiled in a study of beta chain features in type 1 diabetes. Overall study: Analysis included around 99,000,000 sorted cells drawn from all samples.

Germline CDR1 and CDR2: MDHEN and SYDVKM. The CDR3 totals 12 residues. Trimming took 3 bases from V and 4 from J, leaving 6 bases between them. Study results and caveats: Fewer insertions but more deletions were seen at VDJ junctions in type 1 diabetes patients. Researchers cautioned that cDNA sequencing could over-represent cells with high TCR expression. Shortening of TCRB CDR3s, moderate but significant, appeared in all four CD4+ subsets of Type 1 diabetes patients. These data did not resolve whether HLA type affects TCRB rearrangement.

This clone has more than one count but fewer than ten. Its antigen is not known. The authors reverse transcribed all of the isolated RNA, so sequencing captured expressed TCRB transcripts. Clones were sequenced by immunoSEQ multiplex PCR, and TCRdb holds only the in-frame ones, with some missing. The table includes 600,000 or so clones, roughly 13% detected once. This receptor was obtained from a man younger than 35 with type 1 diabetes. What was sequenced was naive CD4+ T cells from blood. This sequence joins TRBV28 and TRBJ1-2, with D hard to call. The CDR3 DNA reads as TGTGCCAGCAGTTTGAAGGCCTATGGCTACACCTTC. This sequence encodes CASSLKAYGYTF.